These T cell receptor beta chains were read from a single sample in a study of blood T cell repertoires in COVID-19. Using immunoSEQ multiplex PCR, the repertoire was profiled, and TCRdb retains in-frame clones only, with some absent. The table lists some 360,000 clones, roughly 87% of them singletons. The sequencing input was peripheral blood. All receptors derive from a woman aged 55-75 years with COVID-19, enrolled during active disease. Each CDR3 is given with its conserved first and last residue. Fields, in order: clone size, D gene, J gene, V gene, CDR3 protein. A D gene is named only where the DNA matches it firmly. Rows give clone size only sometimes, using once, few, many, or a class for an expanded clone.

NA,NA,TRBJ1-3,TRBV27,CASSPYRGPGNTIYF
NA,TRBD1,TRBJ1-2,TRBV5-4,CASSRGTGGSSTEGYTF
once,NA,TRBJ1-1,TRBV18,CASSPPGALRTEAFF
NA,TRBD1,TRBJ1-2,TRBV2,CASSVRDRDYGYTF
NA,NA,TRBJ2-7,TRBV6-2/TRBV6-3,CASSNRGNMGYEQYF
few,TRBD2,TRBJ2-3,TRBV19,CASTPLAGGPTDTQYF
NA,TRBD1,TRBJ1-6,TRBV4-1,CASSQWDRFTGSLHF
NA,NA,TRBJ2-2,TRBV5-1,CASSFRDINTGELFF
NA,TRBD1,TRBJ2-1,TRBV11-3,CASSTTGDSYNEQFF
few,TRBD1,TRBJ1-6,TRBV18,CASSPGTGWSPLHF
NA,TRBD2,TRBJ2-3,TRBV6-1,CASSAGLAGVSTDTQYF
NA,TRBD1,TRBJ1-5,TRBV7-8,CASSQNLDRGLSGQPQHF
NA,NA,TRBJ1-1,TRBV21-1,CASKKQGRFRNTEAFF
NA,TRBD2,TRBJ2-7,TRBV11-3,CASSLWGGSSYEQYF
NA,NA,TRBJ2-3,TRBV21-1,CATRTGSTDTQYF
NA,NA,TRBJ1-2,TRBV2,CASSEALYIYQNYGYTF
NA,TRBD1,TRBJ2-1,TRBV5-1,CASSFLRGRRNEQFF
once,NA,TRBJ1-3,TRBV9,CASTPGSLSGNTIYF
NA,NA,TRBJ2-7,TRBV10-3,CAISESKSSYEQYF
NA,TRBD1,TRBJ1-2,TRBV2,CASRPGTGYGYTF
NA,NA,TRBJ1-2,TRBV6-5,CASRRYRDGYTF
NA,TRBD2,TRBJ2-7,TRBV6-6,CASSRTRTSGVSYEQYF
NA,TRBD1,TRBJ1-5,TRBV6-6,CASSEGQGQRPQHF
NA,NA,TRBJ1-2,TRBV7-2,CASSLSLREPGGYTF
NA,TRBD1,TRBJ1-1,TRBV18,CASSADRVENTEAFF
NA,NA,TRBJ1-1,TRBV6-5,CASSSPQGGRAEAFF
NA,NA,TRBJ1-3,TRBV7-9,CASSPGQPGNTIYF
NA,TRBD1,TRBJ1-1,TRBV6-6,CASSRQGLNTEAFF
NA,TRBD1,TRBJ1-2,TRBV2,CASNGQGAYYGYTF
few,TRBD1,TRBJ1-3,TRBV12-3/TRBV12-4,CASSQGQGNTIYF
once,TRBD1,TRBJ1-6,TRBV18,CASSRSPGQGMGSPLHF
few,NA,TRBJ1-1,TRBV19,CASRPGHLNTEAFF
NA,NA,TRBJ1-2,TRBV10-3,CAISEAGLGYTF
NA,NA,TRBJ2-1,TRBV9,CASSVDPDGSHNEQFF
NA,TRBD2,TRBJ2-1,TRBV4-2,CASSQDLAGVYNEQFF
NA,NA,TRBJ2-7,TRBV5-1,CASSLEGRSYEQYF
NA,TRBD1,TRBJ1-2,TRBV3-1/TRBV3-2,CASSRGTDYGYTF
NA,NA,TRBJ2-1,TRBV6-5,CASSAAGYNEQFF
NA,NA,TRBJ1-1,TRBV6-2/TRBV6-3,CASSYDQVRIEAFF
NA,NA,TRBJ1-1,TRBV19,CASSSGDKNTEAFF
NA,TRBD1,TRBJ1-6,TRBV7-9,CASSHGRDRVGLHF
NA,NA,TRBJ1-1,TRBV5-1,CASANSNTEAFF
NA,NA,TRBJ1-1,TRBV6-6,CASSSPRVGGTEAFF
NA,NA,TRBJ2-3,TRBV4-1,CASSLLEGGFNTDTQYF
NA,NA,TRBJ1-4,TRBV6-5,CASTSGGGGNEKLFF
once,TRBD2,TRBJ2-4,TRBV6-1,CASSDGGRNIQYF
NA,NA,TRBJ1-1,TRBV2,CASRKSGAMNTEAFF
NA,TRBD1,TRBJ2-4,TRBV7-3,CASSYTGVDVKNIQYF
NA,TRBD1,TRBJ1-3,TRBV5-1,CASSGGQAGPGNTIYF
NA,NA,TRBJ2-1,TRBV28,CASSLTEGAPNEQFF